This TCR beta chain came from a study of identical twins. V lost 0 bases and J lost 10; bases outside the gene matches: 11. Germline V gene sequence: CDR1 MGHRA, CDR2 YSYEKL. This CDR3 region has 16 residues. Study-level findings and limits: While abundant cord blood beta clonotypes carried fewer insertions, memory repertoires showed no such pattern.

TCRdb re-called the 5' RACE reads with MiXCR, one entry per CDR3 protein. The data show about 530,000 distinct CDR3 sequences, about 15% seen once. Concerning this clonotype itself: The antigen remains undetermined.

These data were likewise used in another study, on yellow fever vaccine responses in identical twins.

Sequencing was carried out using CD4+ T cells sorted from blood. The chain has TRBV4-1 and TRBJ2-1; the match to TRBD2 covers 8 bases. This sequence originates from a woman younger than 35 in good health. The CDR3 DNA reads TGCGCCAGCAGCCAAGATCTAGGGCGGGGGGTCCGCGAGCAGTTCTTC. It specifies CASSQDLGRGVREQFF.